The 32 T cell receptor beta chains presented below share a single source sample, sequenced in a study of regulatory T cells in long-lasting Graves disease. Time point defined: newly diagnosed GD, antithyroid drugs for less than 3 months. Making the TCR library involved RNA that had been extracted from PBMCs. TCR beta libraries were built with iRepertoire HTBI primers and Arm-PCR of CDR3 regions. From the multiplex PCR reads, TCRdb called clonotypes with MiXCR, one entry per CDR3 protein. The sample gives around 400,000 distinct CDR3 sequences, around 16% of which show up once; over 7% is in the top ten. These data also featured in a second study, about T cells in Graves' hyperthyroidism and ophthalmopathy.

Here the sequenced sample was peripheral blood mononuclear cells (PBMCs), taken at new diagnosis, from a patient treated with antithyroid drugs. These receptors were obtained from a woman in her 40s with Graves disease.

This clonotype came up many times. CDR3 in DNA: TGTGCCAGCAGCCAGTGGGGGACAGGGGTGTCTGAAGCTTTCTTT. Its translation is CASSQWGTGVSEAFF. This chain links TRBV14 with TRBJ1-1; TRBD1 agrees at 10 bases. V lost 3 bases to trimming and J lost 6 bases; unmatched junction nucleotides: 7. CDR1 is SGHDN and CDR2 is FVKESK in the germline V gene. The CDR3 has 15 amino acids. The full variable domain, rest sourced from reference TRBV14 and TRBJ1-1, is EAGVTQFPSHSVIEKGQTVTLRCDPISGHDNLYWYRRVMGKEIKFLLHFVKESKQDESGMPNNRFLAERTGGTYSTLKVQPAELEDSGVYFCASSQWGTGVSEAFFGQGTRLTVV.

There are a few counts of this clonotype. The rearrangement joins TRBV29-1 to TRBJ1-2; TRBD1 aligns across 11 bases. The CDR3 covers 13 residues. In germline, CDR1 is SQVTM, CDR2 ANQGSEA. J was trimmed by 4 bases and V by 7 bases; bases with no gene match: 5. The CDR3 region has the DNA TGCAGCGGGTGGACAGGGGGCGGCTATGGCTACACCTTC. Translation: CSGWTGGGYGYTF. Using reference TRBV29-1 and TRBJ1-2 for the parts outside the CDR3, the full variable domain is SAVISQKPSRDICQRGTSLTIQCQVDSQVTMMFWYRQQPGQSLTLIATANQGSEATYESGFVIDKFPISRPNLTFSTLTVSNMSPEDSSIYLCSGWTGGGYGYTFGSGTRLTVV.

This clonotype has a handful of counts. V is TRBV4-1 and J is TRBJ1-2; D gene unclear. This CDR3 is built from 17 residues. Trimming pared 0 bases from V and 3 bases from J, leaving 17 bases between. CDR1 and CDR2 from the germline V gene are MGHRA and YSYEKL. The CDR3 DNA follows: TGCGCCAGCAGCCAAGAACGTAGAGGGAAGAGGGACTATGGCTACACCTTC. Its protein product is CASSQERRGKRDYGYTF.

This clonotype has just a few counts. The chain carries TRBV9 and TRBJ1-4, with D possibly matching TRBD1 (6 bases). Germline V gives CDR1 SGDLS, CDR2 YYNGEE. The CDR3 has 15 amino acids. V lost 3 bases and J 0 bases, leaving 9 bases between the germline ends. The CDR3 reads CASSESGATNEKLFF. CDR3 bases: TGTGCCAGCAGCGAGTCAGGGGCAACTAATGAAAAACTGTTTTTT.

This clonotype occurred many times. V gene TRBV28 combines with J gene TRBJ2-6; possible D gene TRBD1, 5 bases. Germline V gene sequence: CDR1 MDHEN, CDR2 SYDVKM. The CDR3 is made up of 16 amino acids. V shed 2 bases and J shed 0 bases, with 8 bases lying between them. Here the CDR3 DNA reads TGTGCCAGCAGTTTAGTAGGGGTCTCTGGGGCCAACGTCCTGACTTTC. This gives the protein CASSLVGVSGANVLTF.

This clonotype was counted only a few times. The CDR3 here is CASSSTGTRPYEQYF. The CDR3 bases are TGTGCCAGCAGCTCGACCGGGACTCGTCCCTACGAGCAGTACTTC. The chain has TRBV5-4 and TRBJ2-7; possible D gene TRBD2, 6 bases. Germline values: CDR1 SGHNT, CDR2 YYREEE (reference sequence). This CDR3 spans 15 amino acids. V was pared by 3 bases and J by 2 bases, with 15 bases between.

The rearrangement uses TRBV6-2 or TRBV6-3 and TRBJ2-7, with 16 bases matching TRBD2. CDR1 is MNHEY, CDR2 SVGEGT, per germline. This CDR3 has 16 amino acids. V dropped 2 bases and J dropped 2; count of bases not matched to a gene: 0. DNA of the CDR3: TGTGCCAGCAGTTACGGGACTAGCGGGAGGGCCTACGAGCAGTACTTC. This translates into CASSYGTSGRAYEQYF.

The CDR3 DNA sequence: TGTGCCTGGATGGAATCAGGGGGGCCCTACGAGCAGTACTTC. Protein product: CAWMESGGPYEQYF. This chain joins TRBV30 and TRBJ2-7; weak D call: TRBD1 (7 bases). The germline V and J ends were trimmed by 4 bases and 2 bases, with 15 bases remaining between them. The CDR3 is made up of 14 amino acids. Germline V gene data show CDR1 as GTSNPN and CDR2 as SVGIG (reference sequence).

This clonotype was observed at least ten times. The V call is TRBV2, the J call TRBJ1-2; D unclear. Trimming pared 3 bases from V and 1 base from J, leaving 12 bases between. This CDR3 is built from 15 residues. Germline CDR1 is SNHLY and CDR2 is FYNNEI. The CDR3 DNA sequence: TGTGCCAGCAGTGAGAGGGCCGAGAGTAACTATGGCTACACCTTC. Amino acids: CASSERAESNYGYTF.

This clonotype was counted a single time. CDR3 in amino acids: CASSRTGPYNEQFF. In DNA, the CDR3 is TGTGCCAGCAGTCGGACAGGGCCCTACAATGAGCAGTTCTTC. The chain combines TRBV12-3 or TRBV12-4 with TRBJ2-1, with 8 bases that match TRBD1. V was clipped by 5 bases and J by 2 bases; unmatched bases: 2. This CDR3 comprises 14 residues.

This clonotype was recorded many times. This chain connects TRBV12-3 or TRBV12-4 to TRBJ2-1, with 10 bases identical to TRBD2. J was trimmed by 9 bases and V by 7 bases; bases with no gene match: 9. This CDR3 region has 14 residues. The CDR3 sequence is CASMLTSGFIEQFF. For the CDR3, the DNA is TGTGCCAGCATGCTGACTAGCGGGTTTATTGAGCAGTTCTTC.

At least ten counts were recorded for this clonotype. This rearrangement joins TRBV6-2 or TRBV6-3 to TRBJ2-1; 11 bases fit TRBD2. The J segment lost 5 bases and the V segment lost 0 bases, leaving 6 bases of the junction unmatched. Germline V gene sequence: CDR1 MNHEY, CDR2 SVGEGT. CDR3 length: 17 amino acids. In DNA form, the CDR3 reads TGTGCCAGCAGTTACTCGGCCGGGACTAGCGGCCACAATGAGCAGTTCTTC. Residues: CASSYSAGTSGHNEQFF.

This clonotype was picked up a small number of times. V is TRBV28 and J is TRBJ2-1, with 9 nucleotides matching TRBD2. CDR1 and CDR2 from the germline V gene are MDHEN and SYDVKM. The CDR3 consists of 17 residues. The trim removed 6 bases at V and 4 bases at J, leaving 13 bases unmatched. CDR3 nucleotide sequence: TGTGCCAGCAGCCCAATAGTCGGGACTAGCAGTTACAATGAGCAGTTCTTC. Translating it yields CASSPIVGTSSYNEQFF.

The J gene is TRBJ2-1, the V gene TRBV5-1; 9 nucleotides match TRBD2. V lost 0 bases and J lost 2; bases outside the gene matches: 3. Germline loops: CDR1 SGHRS, CDR2 YFSETQ. The CDR3 is 16 amino acids. DNA of the CDR3: TGCGCCAGCAGCTTGGATGCTAGCGGGACCTACAATGAGCAGTTCTTC. Its protein product is CASSLDASGTYNEQFF.

This clonotype was observed once. One end of the junction fails to match germline, which may point to a read error. This chain uses TRBV2 with TRBJ2-3; D may be TRBD1 (6 bases). The CDR3 covers 11 residues. Germline V gene lookup returns CDR1 SNHLY and CDR2 FYNNEI. CDR3 sequence reads: CASITDSTRYF. CDR3 DNA: TGTGCCAGCATAACGGACAGCACGCGGTATTTT.

This clonotype was observed at least ten times. This chain uses TRBV6-2 or TRBV6-3 with TRBJ1-1; D gene ambiguous. Trimming left V 0 bases short and J 1 base short, with 12 bases between. This CDR3 is 16 amino acids long. Germline CDR1 and CDR2: MNHEY and SVGEGT. CDR3 sequence: CASSYSRTGGNTEAFF. CDR3 bases: TGTGCCAGCAGTTACTCTCGGACCGGCGGGAACACTGAAGCTTTCTTT.

As regards this clonotype: Only one base separates this from a far larger clonotype, so it likely reflects a read error. The chain uses TRBV27 and TRBJ1-3; possible D gene TRBD1, 6 bases. Trimming left V 8 bases short and J 1 base short, with 12 bases between. The germline V gene has CDR1 MNHEY and CDR2 SMNVEV (reference sequence). This CDR3 is 14 amino acids long. Here the CDR3 reads CASRGGGSGNTIYF. The CDR3, as DNA: TGTGCCAGCCGCGGAGGGGGTTCTGGAAACACCATATATTTT.

This clonotype was detected only a few times. A much larger clone lies one base from this, so it may be a read error. The rearrangement uses TRBV12-3 or TRBV12-4 and TRBJ1-5, with a possible D match to TRBD1 (5 bases). The J call is uncertain, as TRBJ2-3 better fits the DNA end. CDR3 length: 14 amino acids. CDR3 sequence (DNA): TGTGCCAGCAGTTTACGACAGTACAATCAGCCCCAGTATTTT. This translates into CASSLRQYNQPQYF.

This clonotype was seen only a few times. The chain joins TRBV9 to TRBJ2-7; D possibly corresponds to TRBD2 (6 bases). The CDR3 spans 15 residues. Germline values: CDR1 SGDLS, CDR2 YYNGEE. V gave up 3 bases and J gave up 0 bases, with 13 bases separating them. The CDR3: CASSEGLSSSYEQYF. In nucleotides, the CDR3 is TGTGCCAGCAGCGAAGGACTATCCAGCTCCTACGAGCAGTACTTC. Using reference TRBV9 and TRBJ2-7 for the parts outside the CDR3, the full variable domain is DSGVTQTPKHLITATGQRVTLRCSPRSGDLSVYWYQQSLDQGLQFLIQYYNGEERAKGNILERFSAQQFPDLHSELNLSSLELGDSALYFCASSEGLSSSYEQYFGPGTRLTVT.

This sequence joins TRBV15 and TRBJ1-2, with TRBD1 identical over 11 bases. Germline lookup yields CDR1 LNHNV and CDR2 YYDKDF (reference sequence). This CDR3 spans 17 amino acids. Trimming at V came to 6 bases and at J to 5 bases, leaving 14 bases not matched to a gene. CDR3 sequence: CATRMFGRDRGWYGYTF. CDR3 in DNA: TGTGCCACCAGGATGTTCGGACGGGACAGGGGGTGGTATGGCTACACCTTC.

There are a few counts of this clonotype. The chain employs TRBV4-1 and TRBJ2-6; 12 nucleotides agree with TRBD2. The CDR3 contains 19 residues. CDR1 is MGHRA, CDR2 YSYEKL, per germline. V was clipped by 0 bases and J by 2 bases; unmatched bases: 5. The CDR3 sequence: CASSQEALAGGPGANVLTF. The CDR3 DNA reads TGCGCCAGCAGCCAAGAAGCTCTAGCGGGAGGGCCTGGGGCCAACGTCCTGACTTTC.

This clonotype occurred a few times. The chain joins TRBV29-1 to TRBJ1-2; TRBD1 matches at 9 bases. The V gene end was trimmed by 8 bases and the J gene end by 4 bases; junction bases not matched to a gene: 5. The CDR3 covers 12 residues. From germline, CDR1 is SQVTM and CDR2 ANQGSEA. In nucleotides, the CDR3 is TGCAGCTCCGGACAGGGGACCTATGGCTACACCTTC. Its protein product is CSSGQGTYGYTF.

J is TRBJ2-2 and V is TRBV15; D call uncertain. CDR1 is LNHNV and CDR2 is YYDKDF in the germline V gene (reference sequence). V lost 3 bases, J lost 6 bases, and 5 bases lay in between. The CDR3 consists of 12 residues. CDR3 sequence: CATSSRSGELFF. The CDR3 DNA sequence: TGTGCCACCAGCAGCCGGTCCGGGGAGCTGTTTTTT.

This clonotype was picked up many times. This sequence joins TRBV10-3 and TRBJ2-1, with D perhaps TRBD2 (5 bases). CDR1 ENHRY and CDR2 SYGVKD come from the germline V gene. The CDR3 runs 12 residues. Between the trimmed V and J ends, which lost 8 bases and 8 bases, there was a span of 13 bases. The chain's CDR3 is CAIAYLEDEQFF. CDR3 DNA: TGTGCCATCGCTTATTTGGAGGATGAGCAGTTCTTC.

This clonotype occurred many times. The V call is TRBV2, the J call TRBJ2-5; 11 nucleotides agree with TRBD1. The CDR3 extends over 14 amino acids. The junction had 6 bases not matched to a gene; V was cut back by 7 bases and J by 5 bases. The V gene's germline CDR1 is SNHLY and CDR2 FYNNEI. CDR3 DNA sequence: TGTGCCAGCACCTGGACAGGGGGCCGGGAGACCCAGTACTTC. Residues: CASTWTGGRETQYF.

V gene TRBV7-3 combines with J gene TRBJ1-3, with D hard to call. The germline V and J ends were trimmed by 2 bases and 2 bases, with 16 bases remaining between them. Germline loops: CDR1 SGHTA, CDR2 FQGTGA. This CDR3 spans 17 amino acids. In nucleotides, the CDR3 is TGTGCCAGCAGCTTATCTCCCCCGGGCTTAACTGGAAACACCATATATTTT. This encodes CASSLSPPGLTGNTIYF.

The table lists this clonotype with many counts. V usage is TRBV5-1 and J usage is TRBJ2-6, with unresolved D. Germline V lookup: CDR1 SGHRS, CDR2 YFSETQ. The V end was cut by 0 bases, the J end by 0 bases, with 7 bases between. The CDR3 loop spans 16 amino acids. CDR3 amino acids: CASSLGSSSGANVLTF. CDR3 in DNA: TGCGCCAGCAGCTTGGGGAGCAGCTCTGGGGCCAACGTCCTGACTTTC. The full variable domain, completed using reference TRBV5-1 and TRBJ2-6, is KAGVTQTPRYLIKTRGQQVTLSCSPISGHRSVSWYQQTPGQGLQFLFEYFSETQRNKGNFPGRFSGRQFSNSRSEMNVSTLELGDSALYLCASSLGSSSGANVLTFGAGSRLTVL.

This clonotype was counted ten times or more. The chain couples TRBV18 to TRBJ2-3, with a weak D call TRBD1 (5 bases). The CDR3 contains 12 residues. Trimming removed 3 bases from V and 5 bases from J, with 6 bases in between. Per the germline V gene, CDR1 is KGHSH and CDR2 is LQKENI. The CDR3 DNA reads as TGTGCCAGCTCACCTACAGGAGATACGCAGTATTTT. This encodes CASSPTGDTQYF.

There are a few counts of this clonotype. This sequence joins TRBV25-1 and TRBJ2-4; perhaps TRBD1 as D (6 bases). The CDR3 contains 16 residues. Looked up from germline, CDR1 is MGHDK and CDR2 is SYGVNS. V was shortened by 1 base and J by 3 bases, with 13 bases between the two germline ends. Here the CDR3 DNA reads TGTGCCAGCAGTGAATGGCGGCAGGGGAGCAAAAACATTCAGTACTTC. Translation gives CASSEWRQGSKNIQYF.

As for this clonotype: It may be a read error: a sequence one base away is much more abundant. The chain is built from TRBV24-1 and TRBJ2-1; tentatively, D is TRBD1 (5 bases). CDR3 size: 17 residues. Germline V CDR1 and CDR2: KGHDR, SFDVKD. Trimming took 1 base from V and 0 from J, leaving 12 bases between them. CDR3 nucleotides: TGTGCCACCAGTGATTTTGGATCAAGGGGCTCCTACAATGAGCAGTTCTTC. It translates to CATSDFGSRGSYNEQFF.

This clonotype was counted only a few times. Given the absence of the conserved phenylalanine or tryptophan at the CDR3 end, a read error is likely. The chain has TRBV4-3 and TRBJ1-5; 8 bases map to TRBD1. V shed 4 bases and J 7 bases; nucleotides not matched to a gene: 12. Germline CDR1 and CDR2: LGHNA and YSLEER. The CDR3 consists of 16 residues. CDR3 coding DNA: TGCGCCAGCAGCCGCACCGTAGGAGACAGGGGCCAGCCCCAGCATCTT. This sequence encodes CASSRTVGDRGQPQHL.

This clonotype has a count of ten or more. The chain recombines TRBV12-3 or TRBV12-4 with TRBJ2-7; D not resolved. V lost 2 bases and J lost 3, with 8 bases in between. The CDR3 contains 13 residues. DNA for the CDR3: TGTGCCAGCAGTTTACAGCGATACTACGAGCAGTACTTC. This gives the protein CASSLQRYYEQYF.